Listed here are 13 T cell receptor beta chains from one sample, sequenced in a study of blood T cell repertoires in COVID-19. Using immunoSEQ multiplex PCR, the repertoire was profiled, and TCRdb retains in-frame clones only, with some absent. The table lists roughly 390,000 clones, 85% of them singletons. The sample was peripheral blood. These receptors were taken from a woman aged 18-29 years with acute or convalescent COVID-19.

J is TRBJ1-1 and V is TRBV6-5, with a tentative D call TRBD1 (6 bases). The CDR3 sequence is 15 residues long. With 2 bases removed from V and 1 base from J, the gap between germline ends came to 11 bases. Per germline, CDR1 MNHEY and CDR2 SVGAGI. CDR3 protein: CASSYGGQKNTEAFF. Here the CDR3 DNA reads TGTGCCAGCAGTTACGGTGGACAGAAGAACACTGAAGCTTTCTTT.

The J gene is TRBJ2-7, the V gene TRBV9; 8 bases are a match to TRBD1. The V gene's germline CDR1 is SGDLS and CDR2 YYNGEE. V trimming: 0 bases; J trimming: 2 bases; junction bases outside the gene matches: 4. The CDR3 runs to 15 residues. This CDR3 is CASSVGQGATYEQYF. CDR3 nucleotides: TGTGCCAGCAGCGTAGGCCAGGGGGCGACCTACGAGCAGTACTTC.

The chain is built from TRBV7-9 and TRBJ2-1, with D perhaps matching TRBD2 (5 bases). Germline CDR1 reads SEHNR; CDR2 reads FQNEAQ (reference sequence). CDR3 length equals 15 residues. Between the trimmed V and J ends, which lost 2 bases and 8 bases, there was a span of 16 bases. The chain's CDR3 is CASSLYEGSSHEQFF. In nucleotides, the CDR3 is TGTGCCAGCAGCTTATATGAGGGTAGCAGCCATGAGCAGTTCTTC.

The V gene is TRBV28, the J gene TRBJ2-7; possible D gene TRBD1, 6 bases. V shed 3 bases and J shed 7 bases, with 10 bases lying between them. The CDR3 spans 12 residues. Per the germline V gene, CDR1 is MDHEN and CDR2 is SYDVKM. The CDR3 nucleotides read TGTGCCAGCAGTTTCAGAGGACAGGAGCAGTACTTC. Translation gives CASSFRGQEQYF.

V gene TRBV5-1 combines with J gene TRBJ1-1; TRBD1 matches 8 bases. The germline V gene encodes CDR1 SGHRS and CDR2 YFSETQ. The length of the CDR3 is 15 residues. V lost 6 bases and J lost 0; bases outside the gene matches: 7. The CDR3 sequence is CASTSDRGLNTEAFF. The DNA for the CDR3 is TGCGCCAGCACCAGTGACAGGGGCTTGAACACTGAAGCTTTCTTT.

This rearrangement joins TRBV5-4 to TRBJ2-7; TRBD2 is a possible D gene (6 bases). V lost 6 bases and J 3 bases, leaving 22 bases between the germline ends. There are 16 residues in the CDR3. CDR1 is SGHNT, CDR2 YYREEE, per germline (reference sequence). CDR3 sequence (DNA): TGTGCCAGCACCATCAGAGGGCGGGGAGATGGCTACGAGCAGTACTTC. This codes for CASTIRGRGDGYEQYF.

The chain is built from TRBV27 and TRBJ1-2; the match to TRBD1 covers 7 bases. Germline V gene data show CDR1 as MNHEY and CDR2 as SMNVEV (reference sequence). This CDR3 spans 14 amino acids. Trimming took 3 bases from V and 5 from J; bases not matched to a gene: 6. The CDR3 here is CASSFSGTAYGYTF. DNA for the CDR3: TGTGCCAGCAGTTTCTCCGGGACAGCATATGGCTACACCTTC.

The chain links TRBV13 to TRBJ1-1; D remains ambiguous. There are 15 residues in the CDR3. Trimming pared 5 bases from V and 7 bases from J, leaving 20 bases between. Germline CDR1 PRHDT, CDR2 FYEKMQ (reference sequence). The CDR3 sequence: CASSDSTTGEGEAFF. The CDR3 DNA is TGTGCCAGCAGCGATTCGACGACCGGGGAGGGTGAAGCTTTCTTT.

The gene calls are TRBV15 and TRBJ1-6; no clear D. Germline V gives CDR1 LNHNV, CDR2 YYDKDF (reference sequence). The V end lost 1 base, the J end lost 9 bases, and 13 bases lay between the germline ends. CDR3 length equals 15 residues. DNA for the CDR3: TGTGCCACCAGCAGAGTGCGGGCTGGCTCTTCACCCCTCCACTTT. Protein sequence: CATSRVRAGSSPLHF.

This clone was observed a few times. This rearrangement joins TRBV18 to TRBJ1-1, with 9 bases that match TRBD1. Germline V gene data show CDR1 as KGHSH and CDR2 as LQKENI. V was clipped by 3 bases and J by 4 bases; unmatched bases: 6. CDR3 length: 15 amino acids. The CDR3 loop reads CASSPRSDRGTEAFF. The CDR3 region has the DNA TGTGCCAGCTCACCTCGCTCGGACAGGGGCACTGAAGCTTTCTTT.

Only a few counts were recorded for this clone. The rearrangement uses TRBV4-1 and TRBJ1-5, with D possibly being TRBD1 (6 bases). With 8 bases removed from V and 1 base from J, the gap between germline ends came to 9 bases. The CDR3 runs 13 residues. Germline CDR1 and CDR2: MGHRA and YSYEKL. The CDR3 nucleotides are TGCGCCAGCGCTGACAGGAGCAATCAGCCCCAGCATTTT. Amino acid sequence: CASADRSNQPQHF.

The chain carries TRBV6-5 and TRBJ2-3; D is perhaps TRBD2 (7 bases). The germline CDR1 and CDR2 sequences are MNHEY and SVGAGI. The length of the CDR3 is 14 residues. V was trimmed by 7 bases and J by 3 bases, leaving 14 bases between them. Written as DNA, the CDR3 is TGTGCCAGCACGAGGGGGGGCCGGACAGATACGCAGTATTTT. Translating gives CASTRGGRTDTQYF.

The chain recombines TRBV4-1 with TRBJ2-2, with TRBD1 identical over 8 bases. After removal of 7 bases from V and 4 bases from J, the junction contained 8 bases not matched to a gene. Germline V gene sequence: CDR1 MGHRA, CDR2 YSYEKL. The CDR3 length is 15 residues. CDR3 sequence reads: CASNKQGAVTGELFF. The CDR3 nucleotides are TGCGCCAGCAACAAGCAGGGGGCAGTCACCGGGGAGCTGTTTTTT.